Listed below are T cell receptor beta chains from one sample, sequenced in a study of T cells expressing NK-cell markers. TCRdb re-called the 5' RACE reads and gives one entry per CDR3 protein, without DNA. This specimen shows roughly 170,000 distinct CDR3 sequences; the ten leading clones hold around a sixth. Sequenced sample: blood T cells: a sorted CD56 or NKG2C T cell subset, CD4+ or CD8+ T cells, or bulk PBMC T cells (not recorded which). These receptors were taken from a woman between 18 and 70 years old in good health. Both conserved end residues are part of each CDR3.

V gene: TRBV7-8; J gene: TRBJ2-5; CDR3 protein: CASSLGPPLAGEETQYF
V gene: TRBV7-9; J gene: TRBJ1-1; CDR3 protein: CASSRVSTEAFF
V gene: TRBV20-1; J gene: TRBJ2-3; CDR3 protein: CSARVIGPDTQYF
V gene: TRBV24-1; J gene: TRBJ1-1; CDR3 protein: CASRDRDTEAFF
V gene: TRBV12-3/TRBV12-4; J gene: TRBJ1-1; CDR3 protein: CASSLAGPQVEAFF
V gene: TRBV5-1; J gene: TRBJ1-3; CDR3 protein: CASSLDGEGSGNTIYF
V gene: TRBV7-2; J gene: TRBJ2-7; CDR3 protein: CASSLNAGGPDEQYF
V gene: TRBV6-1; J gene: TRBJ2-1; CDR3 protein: CASRRGITSYNEQFF
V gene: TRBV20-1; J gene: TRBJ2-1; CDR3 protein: CSARARPGLVIYNEQFF
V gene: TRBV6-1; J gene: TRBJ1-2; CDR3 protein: CASRDSTRNYGYTF
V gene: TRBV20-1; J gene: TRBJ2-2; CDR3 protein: CSARDLRRGNTGELFF
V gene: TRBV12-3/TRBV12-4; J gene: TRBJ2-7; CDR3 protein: CASSLVGAGTGSEQYF
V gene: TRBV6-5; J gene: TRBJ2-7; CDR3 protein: CASSGQVNEQYF
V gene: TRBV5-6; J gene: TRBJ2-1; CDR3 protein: CASSFGTDSYNEQFF
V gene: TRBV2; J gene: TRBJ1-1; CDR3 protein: CAGGREGYTEAFF
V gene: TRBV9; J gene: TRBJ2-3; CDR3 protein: CASSLAGGKGDTQYF
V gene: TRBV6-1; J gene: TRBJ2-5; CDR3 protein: CASSELMLGETQYF
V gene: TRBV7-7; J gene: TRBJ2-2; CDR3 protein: CASSLARGTGELFF
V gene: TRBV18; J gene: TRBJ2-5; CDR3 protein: CASSPRTDQETQYF
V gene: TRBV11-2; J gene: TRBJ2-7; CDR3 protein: CASSAGTKPYEQYF
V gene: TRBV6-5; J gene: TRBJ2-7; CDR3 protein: CASSNVQGQWNEQYF
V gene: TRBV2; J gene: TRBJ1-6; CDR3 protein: CASSEEWTGRSPLHF
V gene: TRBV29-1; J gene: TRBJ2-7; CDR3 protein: CSVGLAGDLYEQYF
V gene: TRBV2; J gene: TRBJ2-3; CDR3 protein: CASSPTRHPDTQYF
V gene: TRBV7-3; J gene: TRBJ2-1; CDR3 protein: CASSYRAGGSYNEQFF
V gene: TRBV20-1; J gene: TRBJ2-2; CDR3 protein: CSAAAGEGTGELFF
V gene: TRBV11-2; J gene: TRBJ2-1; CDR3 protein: CASMGQGVLRNYNEQFF
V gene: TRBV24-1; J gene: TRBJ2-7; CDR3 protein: CATSAPGQADYEQYF
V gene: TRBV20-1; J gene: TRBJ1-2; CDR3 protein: CSARGGSGYGYTF
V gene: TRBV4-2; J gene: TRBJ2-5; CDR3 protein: CASSPGGRGQETQYF
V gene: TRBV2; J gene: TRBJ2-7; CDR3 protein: CASSDGGYYEQYF
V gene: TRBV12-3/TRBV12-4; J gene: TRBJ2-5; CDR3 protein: CASNRGTQETQYF
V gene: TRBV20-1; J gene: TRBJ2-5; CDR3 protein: CSAIRSGTSGFQETQYF
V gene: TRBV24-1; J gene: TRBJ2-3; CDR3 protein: CATSDASGKGTDTQYF
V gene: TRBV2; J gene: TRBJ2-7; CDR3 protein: CASGTQLYEQYF
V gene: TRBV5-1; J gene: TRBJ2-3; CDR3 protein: CASRGGTDTQYF
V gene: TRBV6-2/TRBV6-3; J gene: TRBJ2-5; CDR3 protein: CAITGGGETQYF
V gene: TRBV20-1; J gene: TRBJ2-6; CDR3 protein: CSAGGQGTGANVLTF
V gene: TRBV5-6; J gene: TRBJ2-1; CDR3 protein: CASRGQGVGQDEQFF
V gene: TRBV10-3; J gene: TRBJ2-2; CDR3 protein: CAISEAGFNTGELFF
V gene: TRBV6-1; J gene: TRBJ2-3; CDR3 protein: CASSEWGGSTDTQYF
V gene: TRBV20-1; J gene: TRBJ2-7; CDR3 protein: CSIYGTSGSYEQYF
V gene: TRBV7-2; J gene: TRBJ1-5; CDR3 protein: CASSPGYNQPQHF
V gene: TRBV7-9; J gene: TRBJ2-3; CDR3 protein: CASSLAVYSSTDTQYF
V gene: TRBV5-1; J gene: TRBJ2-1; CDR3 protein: CASSLGGQGAGEQFF
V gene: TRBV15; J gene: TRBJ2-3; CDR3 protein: CATSRDRPTDTQYF
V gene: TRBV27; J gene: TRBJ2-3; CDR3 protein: CASSLSKGTSTDTQYF
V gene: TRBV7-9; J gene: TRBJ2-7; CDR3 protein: CASSQIQTGTNYEQYF
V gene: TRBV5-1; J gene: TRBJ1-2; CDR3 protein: CASSLMLDSSGYTF
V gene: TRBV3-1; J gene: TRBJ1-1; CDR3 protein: CASSDSGSSEAFF
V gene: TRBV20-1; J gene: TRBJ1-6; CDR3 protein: CSAGQGVKSPLHF